This paragraph covers one T cell receptor (beta chain) sequence. The sample originates from a study of blood T cell repertoires in COVID-19. Clones were sequenced by immunoSEQ multiplex PCR, and TCRdb holds only the in-frame ones, with some missing. This table holds about 440,000 clones, 90% found once. V lost 6 bases and J lost 5, with 19 bases in between. Germline V gene data show CDR1 as SGHAT and CDR2 as FQNNGV. CDR3 size: 15 residues. The sequenced sample consisted of PBMCs or T cells enriched from blood (not recorded which). The chain is built from TRBV11-2 and TRBJ2-5, with unresolved D. This clonotype was sampled from a man younger than 35 who had recovered from COVID-19. The CDR3 nucleotides are TGTGCCAGCAGTCCCGAAGTAAACCCCCGGGAGACCCAGTACTTC. Residues: CASSPEVNPRETQYF.